This T cell receptor (beta chain) was recovered during a study of response to subunit inactivated influenza vaccine. Overall study results and limits: Each seasonal influenza vaccination recruits few new T cells, the authors suggested.

Trimming removed 3 bases from V and 7 bases from J, with 16 bases in between. The CDR3 has 15 residues. Each CDR3 protein is one row after TCRdb ran MiXCR on the RT-PCR reads. The repertoire holds about 520,000 distinct CDR3 sequences, about a tenth seen once, with around 12% in the top ten. About this clonotype itself: Its matching antigen is unknown.

This clonotype was obtained from a man between 45 and 60 years old who received an inactivated influenza vaccine. The material was PBMCs from blood, obtained more than 35 days after vaccination. The V call is TRBV12-3 or TRBV12-4, the J call TRBJ2-1; D gene ambiguous. The CDR3 sequence: CASSLGRAMGNEQFF. CDR3 coding DNA: TGTGCCAGCAGTTTGGGCCGGGCAATGGGGAATGAGCAGTTCTTC.